The entry that follows covers one T cell receptor (beta chain) sequence. These data belong to a study of OX40 agonist ivuxolimab in advanced cancers. The overall study: The patients received agonistic anti-OX40 (CD134) antibody ivuxolimab. Participants averaged about 60 years of age (range roughly 23 to 85) and were around 85% male.

The CDR3 spans 14 residues. Germline trimming cut 0 bases from V and 7 bases from J; bases unmatched to any gene: 3. The germline V gene has CDR1 SNHLY and CDR2 FYNNEI. Repertoires were generated with immunoSEQ multiplex PCR, while TCRdb's copy carries only in-frame clones and drops some. The sample holds 67,000 or so clones, roughly 89% seen once. The rearrangement joins TRBV2 to TRBJ1-5; TRBD1 matches 7 bases. The sequenced sample was CD4+ or CD8+ T cells sorted from blood, obtained in a trial of the OX40 agonist ivuxolimab. The sequence derives from an adult with an advanced solid tumor such as melanoma, head and neck, liver or kidney cancer. CDR3 bases: TGTGCCAGCAGTGAAGCAGGGGGCGAGCAGCCCCAGCATTTT. Its translation: CASSEAGGEQPQHF. Drawing the rest from reference TRBV2 and TRBJ1-5, the complete variable domain is EPEVTQTPSHQVTQMGQEVILRCVPISNHLYFYWYRQILGQKVEFLVSFYNNEISEKSEIFDDQFSVERPDGSNFTLKIRSTKLEDSAMYFCASSEAGGEQPQHFGDGTRLSIL.